Listed below are T cell receptor beta chains from one sample, sequenced in a study of cytomegalovirus exposure and HLA in healthy donors. Profiled with immunoSEQ multiplex PCR; TCRdb holds only in-frame clones, not every one. The sample contains some 140,000 clones, around 82% of which appear only once. Material for sequencing was PBMCs. Every receptor here comes from a woman aged 35 to 49 in good health and CMV-seropositive. Each CDR3 is given with its conserved first and last residue. D genes are given only for firm matches. For some rows the clone size is stated as once, few or many, or as a class when expanded; others skip it.

D gene,J gene,V gene,clone size,CDR3 protein,CDR3 DNA
.,TRBJ2-3,TRBV6-6,.,CASSYSKQGRSDTQYF,TGTGCCAGCAGTTACTCGAAACAGGGTCGTTCAGATACGCAGTATTTT
TRBD1,TRBJ2-5,TRBV11-1,.,CASSAEQGAMETQYF,TGTGCCAGCAGCGCTGAACAGGGGGCGATGGAGACCCAGTACTTC
.,TRBJ1-1,TRBV27,.,CASSLSRGYTEAFF,TGTGCCAGCAGTTTATCAAGGGGGTACACTGAAGCTTTCTTT
.,TRBJ1-3,TRBV13,.,CASSIRAGGTGNTIYF,TGTGCCAGCAGTATCCGGGCGGGGGGAACTGGAAACACCATATATTTT
.,TRBJ1-2,TRBV7-9,.,CASSLTAVVNYGYTF,TGTGCCAGCAGTTTGACAGCAGTCGTTAACTATGGCTACACCTTC
TRBD2,TRBJ2-3,TRBV5-5,.,CASSLAATSGNTDTQYF,TGTGCCAGCAGCTTGGCCGCGACTAGCGGGAACACAGATACGCAGTATTTT
.,TRBJ1-1,TRBV5-1,.,CASSQPRGPMRF,TGCGCCAGCAGCCAGCCGCGGGGCCCAATGAGGTTT
TRBD1,TRBJ2-1,TRBV7-2,.,CASSSNLGTGGKQFF,TGTGCCAGCAGCTCCAATCTTGGGACAGGGGGAAAGCAGTTCTTC
TRBD2,TRBJ2-1,TRBV7-2,.,CASSPGTSGSRRGNEQFF,TGTGCCAGCAGCCCCGGGACTAGCGGGAGTAGGAGAGGCAATGAGCAGTTCTTC
.,TRBJ2-1,TRBV27,.,CASSLVASPANEQFF,TGTGCCAGCAGTTTAGTAGCGTCGCCAGCCAATGAGCAGTTCTTC
TRBD1,TRBJ1-2,TRBV7-9,.,CASSYGQGNYGYTF,TGTGCCAGCAGTTATGGACAGGGCAATTATGGCTACACCTTC
.,TRBJ2-7,TRBV5-1,.,CASNSASSYEQYF,TGCGCCAGCAATAGCGCGTCCTCCTACGAGCAGTACTTC
TRBD1,TRBJ1-5,TRBV2,.,CASTMDRGNQPQHF,TGTGCCAGCACCATGGACAGGGGCAATCAGCCCCAGCATTTT
.,TRBJ1-2,TRBV5-8,once,CASSSTRGFYGYTF,TGTGCCAGCAGTTCTACCAGGGGCTTCTATGGCTACACCTTC
.,TRBJ2-2,TRBV29-1,.,CSVCHESPGELFF,TGCAGCGTTTGCCATGAGAGCCCCGGGGAGCTGTTTTTT
TRBD1,TRBJ2-7,TRBV9,.,CASSVTGASSYEQYF,TGTGCCAGCAGCGTGACAGGGGCGAGCTCCTACGAGCAGTACTTC
.,TRBJ2-6,TRBV5-1,few,CASSRGEGGTGANVLTF,TGCGCCAGTTCTCGGGGGGAAGGGGGAACTGGGGCCAACGTCCTGACTTTC
TRBD2,TRBJ2-1,TRBV29-1,.,CSALAGGGNEQFF,TGCAGCGCCCTAGCGGGAGGGGGCAATGAGCAGTTCTTC
.,TRBJ2-7,TRBV30,.,CAWRLTLPTGTGFSYEQYF,TGTGCCTGGAGACTTACCCTACCAACCGGGACTGGTTTCTCCTACGAGCAGTACTTC
.,TRBJ1-2,TRBV25-1,.,CASSAGSNYGYTF,TGTGCCAGCAGTGCCGGGAGTAACTATGGCTACACCTTC
TRBD2,TRBJ2-5,TRBV5-1,.,CASSIGLGTRKETQYF,TGCGCCAGCAGCATCGGACTAGGAACGAGGAAAGAGACCCAGTACTTC
.,TRBJ1-5,TRBV27,.,CASRLRQNSNQPQHF,TGTGCCAGCAGATTGCGACAGAATAGCAATCAGCCCCAGCATTTT
.,TRBJ1-2,TRBV5-1,.,CASRPGDLFNYGYTF,TGCGCCAGCAGACCCGGGGATCTTTTTAACTATGGCTACACCTTC
TRBD1,TRBJ2-7,TRBV2,.,CASMRDRGSSYEQYF,TGTGCCAGCATGAGGGACAGAGGGAGTTCCTACGAGCAGTACTTC
.,TRBJ2-3,TRBV5-8,.,CASSLGGSGSIGQYF,TGTGCCAGCAGCTTGGGGGGGTCCGGGAGCATCGGGCAGTATTTT
TRBD2,TRBJ2-7,TRBV4-1,.,CASSQVSLAGVRSYEQYF,TGCGCCAGCAGCCAAGTTTCGCTAGCGGGAGTACGGTCCTACGAGCAGTACTTC
TRBD2,TRBJ2-7,TRBV30,.,CAWRVSGGRPEQYF,TGTGCCTGGAGGGTTTCGGGCGGGAGACCGGAGCAGTACTTC
.,TRBJ1-5,TRBV6-1,.,CASRPTSNQPQHF,TGTGCCAGCAGGCCCACAAGCAATCAGCCCCAGCATTTT
TRBD1,TRBJ2-3,TRBV7-9,.,CASSLRQGRTDTQYF,TGTGCCAGCAGCTTACGACAGGGGAGGACAGATACGCAGTATTTT
TRBD1,TRBJ2-4,TRBV27,.,CASSYLGQGGNIQYF,TGTGCCAGCAGTTACCTCGGACAGGGGGGGAACATTCAGTACTTC
.,TRBJ1-4,TRBV19,.,CASSMAATNEKLFF,TGTGCCAGTAGTATGGCCGCAACTAATGAAAAACTGTTTTTT
TRBD1,TRBJ2-3,TRBV9,.,CASSPLKTGPWDTQYF,TGTGCCAGCAGCCCTCTGAAGACAGGGCCCTGGGATACGCAGTATTTT
.,TRBJ1-4,TRBV5-1,.,CASSLIAGTNEKLFF,TGCGCCAGCAGCTTGATCGCAGGAACTAATGAAAAACTGTTTTTT
.,TRBJ2-2,TRBV5-1,few,CASSYEGDFGELFF,TGCGCCAGCAGCTATGAGGGAGACTTCGGGGAGCTGTTTTTT
.,TRBJ1-2,TRBV19,.,CASSIPSLRGSGYTF,TGTGCCAGTAGTATACCCTCTCTCAGGGGCTCTGGCTACACCTTC